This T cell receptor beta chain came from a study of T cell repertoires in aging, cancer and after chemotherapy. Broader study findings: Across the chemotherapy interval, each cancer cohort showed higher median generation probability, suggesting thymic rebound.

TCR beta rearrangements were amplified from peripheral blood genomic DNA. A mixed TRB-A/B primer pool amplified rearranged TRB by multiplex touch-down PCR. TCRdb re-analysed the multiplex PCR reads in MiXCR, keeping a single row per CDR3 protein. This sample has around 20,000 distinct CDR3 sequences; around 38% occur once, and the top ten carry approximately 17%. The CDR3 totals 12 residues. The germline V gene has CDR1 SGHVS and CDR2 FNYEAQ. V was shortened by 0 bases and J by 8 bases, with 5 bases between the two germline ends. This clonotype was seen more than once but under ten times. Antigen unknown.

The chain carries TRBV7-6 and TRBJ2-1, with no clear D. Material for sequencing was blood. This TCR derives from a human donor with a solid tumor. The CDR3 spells CASSLAPDEQFF. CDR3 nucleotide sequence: TGTGCCAGCAGCTTAGCGCCGGATGAGCAGTTCTTC.